This TCR beta chain was sequenced in a study of monozygotic twins with inflammatory bowel disease. Using eight separate reactions per sample, the authors generated cDNA. TCRdb processed the 5' RACE reads again and assigns one entry to each CDR3 protein, with no DNA. The sample features 350,000 to 500,000 distinct CDR3 sequences, with around 2.4% in its top ten. There are 14 residues in the CDR3. Germline lookup yields CDR1 SEHNR and CDR2 FQNEAQ (reference sequence). Sequencing was done on a sample of blood. The TCR sequence derives from a human donor with ulcerative colitis or Crohn's disease, or a healthy co-twin of an affected twin (not recorded which). This chain joins TRBV7-9 and TRBJ2-5. The chain's CDR3 is CASSLPTTQETQYF.